Listed below are T cell receptor beta chains from one sample, sequenced in a study of tissue T cells after allogeneic stem cell transplantation. Only in-frame clones appear in the TCRdb table, and some are missing; sequencing was by immunoSEQ multiplex PCR. The sample lists fewer than 30,000 clones, 85% occurring once. Material: blood, obtained before transplantation. The receptors come from a woman between 18 and 55 years old who later had graft-versus-host disease after an allogeneic stem cell transplant. The conserved cysteine and the conserved F or W are not part of the CDR3 here. Fields, in order: V gene, J gene, CDR3 protein.

TRBV7-8,TRBJ2-1,ASNPDSSYNEQF
TRBV5-8,TRBJ2-7,ASSRALGYEQY
TRBV27,TRBJ2-7,ASSPETLAGESGEQY
TRBV5-1,TRBJ2-7,ASNPFSMIGGAYSYEQY
TRBV7-8,TRBJ1-1,ASSLVAVNTEAF
TRBV3-1/TRBV3-2,TRBJ2-2,ASSPTGSGTGELF
TRBV7-9,TRBJ2-7,ASSLAFRGRGDRLYEQY
TRBV7-8,TRBJ2-7,ASSLYEQY
TRBV4-1,TRBJ2-5,ASSQGLAGVGETQY
TRBV5-1,TRBJ2-3,ASSLKPDTQY
TRBV25-1,TRBJ2-2,ASSEWGTHGGELF
TRBV30,TRBJ2-1,AWDLLAGGLGEQF
TRBV5-6,TRBJ2-1,ASSSPRELYNEQF
TRBV27,TRBJ2-2,ASSPSTGERQTGELF
TRBV5-4,TRBJ2-1,ASSLRTGENEQF
TRBV30,TRBJ2-7,AWSVRGASEQY
TRBV11-2,TRBJ1-2,ASSFSRDGSNYGYT
TRBV7-7,TRBJ2-1,ASSSLAGGRGDEQF
TRBV7-2,TRBJ1-2,ASSLALVARGLHGYT
TRBV19,TRBJ1-1,ASSTGQGLNTEAF
TRBV5-1,TRBJ1-3,ASSIGQGDGNTIY
TRBV5-5,TRBJ2-6,ASSYQDPGAAGANVLT
TRBV18,TRBJ2-7,ASSPGTASYEQY
TRBV6-6,TRBJ2-3,ASNPGGRTDTQY
TRBV15,TRBJ2-3,ATSFSRDTQY
TRBV2,TRBJ1-2,ASSGRSNYGYT
TRBV6-2/TRBV6-3,TRBJ1-1,ASSYSKERPSPGTEAF
TRBV5-1,TRBJ1-1,ASSLAGTFDMNTEAF
TRBV5-4,TRBJ1-1,ASTRLFGNTEAF
TRBV12-3/TRBV12-4,TRBJ1-5,ASSLRGQPQH
TRBV7-8,TRBJ1-1,ASSSERNTEAF
TRBV20-1,TRBJ1-1,SARVNTEAF
TRBV19,TRBJ1-5,ASSIGPGNQPQH
TRBV7-3,TRBJ2-1,ASSLTGSESSYNEQF
TRBV29-1,TRBJ1-1,SVTDGNTEAF
TRBV7-6,TRBJ1-1,ASSLVGGFLNTEAF
TRBV2,TRBJ1-1,ASSEWGDGTYNTEAF
TRBV7-6,TRBJ2-3,ASSSRRPRTDTQY
TRBV5-1,TRBJ2-2,ASSQDSNTGELF
TRBV28,TRBJ2-7,ASRRKSWSGPYEQY
TRBV10-2,TRBJ2-7,AILIPGQGTYEQY
TRBV5-1,TRBJ2-5,ASSGFSRGETQY
TRBV29-1,TRBJ1-2,SAGGTGGDGYT
TRBV7-2,TRBJ1-5,ASSLRGSQPQH
TRBV9,TRBJ2-7,ASSVTGGYEQY
TRBV28,TRBJ2-7,ASVAGAYEQY
TRBV30,TRBJ1-1,AWRGLNTEAF
TRBV4-3,TRBJ1-1,ASSQDRQGRRRDTEAF
TRBV2,TRBJ1-1,ASSAFRDRVRNTEAF
TRBV15,TRBJ2-6,ATSWGQGGANVLT
TRBV9,TRBJ1-3,ASSRTADSGNTIY
TRBV6-6,TRBJ1-4,ASSPPVGKLF
TRBV5-4,TRBJ2-1,ASSLGGASSYNEQF
TRBV5-1,TRBJ2-7,ASSPGTQGYEQY
TRBV6-1,TRBJ2-5,ASSEVGGTGGETQY
TRBV6-4,TRBJ1-1,ASSLSAGYTEAF
TRBV4-2,TRBJ1-4,ASSRADGELF
TRBV6-2/TRBV6-3,TRBJ1-2,ASSYGLSGANPYGYT
TRBV5-1,TRBJ1-1,ASSNDPNTEAF
TRBV3-1/TRBV3-2,TRBJ1-1,ASTLSGLPTEAF